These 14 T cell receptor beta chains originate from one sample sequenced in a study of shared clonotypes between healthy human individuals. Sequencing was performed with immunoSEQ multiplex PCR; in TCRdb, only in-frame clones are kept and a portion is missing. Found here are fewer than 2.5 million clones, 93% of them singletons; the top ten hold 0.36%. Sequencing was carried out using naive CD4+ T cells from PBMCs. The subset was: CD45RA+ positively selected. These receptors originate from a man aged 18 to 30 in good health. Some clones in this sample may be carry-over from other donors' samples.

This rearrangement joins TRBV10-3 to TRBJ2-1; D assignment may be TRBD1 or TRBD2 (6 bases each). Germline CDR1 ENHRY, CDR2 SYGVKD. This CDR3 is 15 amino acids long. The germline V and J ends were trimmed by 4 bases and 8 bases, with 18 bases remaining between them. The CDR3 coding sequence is TGTGCCATCAGTGGGGCGAAGGGGGGATACGATGAGCAGTTCTTC. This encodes CAISGAKGGYDEQFF.

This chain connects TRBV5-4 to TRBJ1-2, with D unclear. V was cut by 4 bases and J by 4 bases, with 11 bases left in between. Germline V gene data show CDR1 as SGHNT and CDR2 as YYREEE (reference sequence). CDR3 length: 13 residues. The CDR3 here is CASSPDQFYGYTF. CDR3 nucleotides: TGTGCCAGCAGCCCTGACCAGTTCTATGGCTACACCTTC.

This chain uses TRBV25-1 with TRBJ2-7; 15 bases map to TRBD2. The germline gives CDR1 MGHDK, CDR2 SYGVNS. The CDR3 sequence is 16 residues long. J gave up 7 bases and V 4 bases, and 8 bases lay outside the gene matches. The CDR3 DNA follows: TGTGCCAGCAGTGTAGGGACTAGCGGGAGGACTGGGGAGCAGTACTTC. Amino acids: CASSVGTSGRTGEQYF.

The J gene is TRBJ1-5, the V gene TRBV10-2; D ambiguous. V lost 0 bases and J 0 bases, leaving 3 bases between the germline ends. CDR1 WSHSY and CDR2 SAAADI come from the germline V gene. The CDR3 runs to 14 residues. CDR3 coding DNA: TGCGCCAGCAGTGAGTCACATAGCAATCAGCCCCAGCATTTT. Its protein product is CASSESHSNQPQHF.

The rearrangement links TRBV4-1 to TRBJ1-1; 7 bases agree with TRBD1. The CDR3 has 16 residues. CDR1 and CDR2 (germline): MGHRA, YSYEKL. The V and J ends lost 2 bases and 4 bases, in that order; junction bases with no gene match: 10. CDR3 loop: CASSQSGQDRFTEAFF. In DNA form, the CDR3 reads TGCGCCAGCAGCCAATCAGGACAGGATCGGTTCACTGAAGCTTTCTTT.

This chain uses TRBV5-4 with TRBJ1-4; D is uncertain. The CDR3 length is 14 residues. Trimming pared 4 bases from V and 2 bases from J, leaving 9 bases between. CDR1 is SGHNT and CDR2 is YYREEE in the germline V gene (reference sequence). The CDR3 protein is CASSVGSTNEKLFF. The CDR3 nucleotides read TGTGCCAGCAGCGTAGGGTCTACTAATGAAAAACTGTTTTTT.

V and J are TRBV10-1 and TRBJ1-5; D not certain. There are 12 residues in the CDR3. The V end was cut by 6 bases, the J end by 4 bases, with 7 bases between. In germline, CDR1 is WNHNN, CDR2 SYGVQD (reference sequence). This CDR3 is CASSSGNQPQHF. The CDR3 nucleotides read TGCGCCAGCAGCTCGGGGAATCAGCCCCAGCATTTT.

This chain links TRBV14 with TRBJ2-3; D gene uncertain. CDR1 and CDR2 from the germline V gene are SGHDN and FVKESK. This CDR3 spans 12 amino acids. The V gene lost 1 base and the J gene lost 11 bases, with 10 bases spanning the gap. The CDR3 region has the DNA TGTGCCAGCAGCCAAGCAGAGGTTAGGCAGTATTTT. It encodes CASSQAEVRQYF.

The CDR3 sequence: CASSSLTAGELFF. The CDR3 DNA is TGTGCCAGCAGTTCCCTGACTGCCGGGGAGCTGTTTTTT. The J gene is TRBJ2-2, the V gene TRBV27; no definite D call. Germline CDR1 MNHEY, CDR2 SMNVEV (reference sequence). The CDR3 totals 13 residues. V lost 4 bases and J lost 6, with 9 bases in between.

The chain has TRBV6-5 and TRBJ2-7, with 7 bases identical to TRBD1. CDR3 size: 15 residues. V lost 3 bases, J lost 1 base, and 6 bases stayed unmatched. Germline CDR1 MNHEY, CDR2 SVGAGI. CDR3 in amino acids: CASSYGQALSYEQYF. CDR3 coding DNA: TGTGCCAGCAGTTATGGACAGGCCCTTTCCTACGAGCAGTACTTC.

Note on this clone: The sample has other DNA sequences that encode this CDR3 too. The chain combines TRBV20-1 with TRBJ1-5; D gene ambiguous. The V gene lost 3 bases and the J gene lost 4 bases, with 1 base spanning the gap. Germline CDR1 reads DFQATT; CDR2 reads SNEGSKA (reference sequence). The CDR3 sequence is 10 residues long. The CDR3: CSASNQPQHF. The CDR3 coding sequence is TGCAGTGCTAGTAATCAGCCCCAGCATTTT.

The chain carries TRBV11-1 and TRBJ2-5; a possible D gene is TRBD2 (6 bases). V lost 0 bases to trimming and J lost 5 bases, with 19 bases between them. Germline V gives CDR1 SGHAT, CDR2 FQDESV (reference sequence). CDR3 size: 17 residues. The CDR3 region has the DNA TGTGCCAGCAGCTTAGCCCCCGGGCCCGATCGGGGGGAGACCCAGTACTTC. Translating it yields CASSLAPGPDRGETQYF.

The CDR3 reads CASSLTKRTEAFF. CDR3 DNA: TGTGCCAGCAGCTTGACAAAGAGGACTGAAGCTTTCTTT. This chain connects TRBV13 to TRBJ1-1; D unresolved. The V end was cut by 3 bases, the J end by 5 bases, with 10 bases between. Germline lookup yields CDR1 PRHDT and CDR2 FYEKMQ (reference sequence). This CDR3 is built from 13 residues.

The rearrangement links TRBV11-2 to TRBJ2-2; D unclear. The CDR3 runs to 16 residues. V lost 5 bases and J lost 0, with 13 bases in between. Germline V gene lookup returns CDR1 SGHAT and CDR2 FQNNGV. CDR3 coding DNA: TGTGCCAGCAGCCGATGGTCCGGGTCGAACACCGGGGAGCTGTTTTTT. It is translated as CASSRWSGSNTGELFF.